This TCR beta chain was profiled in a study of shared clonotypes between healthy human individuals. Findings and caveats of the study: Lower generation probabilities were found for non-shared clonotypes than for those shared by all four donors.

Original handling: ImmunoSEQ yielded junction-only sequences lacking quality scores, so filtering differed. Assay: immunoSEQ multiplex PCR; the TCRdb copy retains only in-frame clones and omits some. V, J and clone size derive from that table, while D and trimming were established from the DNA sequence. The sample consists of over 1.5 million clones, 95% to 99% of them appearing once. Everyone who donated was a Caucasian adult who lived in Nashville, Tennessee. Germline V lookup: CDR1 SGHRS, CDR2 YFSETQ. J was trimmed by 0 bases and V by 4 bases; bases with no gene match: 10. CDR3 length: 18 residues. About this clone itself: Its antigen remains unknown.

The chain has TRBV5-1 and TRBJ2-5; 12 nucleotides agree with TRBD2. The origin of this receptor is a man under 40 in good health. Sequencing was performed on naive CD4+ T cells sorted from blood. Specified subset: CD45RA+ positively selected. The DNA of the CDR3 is TGCGCCAGCAGCCTTGCGCTAGCGGGAGGGCTTCACCAAGAGACCCAGTACTTC. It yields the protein CASSLALAGGLHQETQYF.